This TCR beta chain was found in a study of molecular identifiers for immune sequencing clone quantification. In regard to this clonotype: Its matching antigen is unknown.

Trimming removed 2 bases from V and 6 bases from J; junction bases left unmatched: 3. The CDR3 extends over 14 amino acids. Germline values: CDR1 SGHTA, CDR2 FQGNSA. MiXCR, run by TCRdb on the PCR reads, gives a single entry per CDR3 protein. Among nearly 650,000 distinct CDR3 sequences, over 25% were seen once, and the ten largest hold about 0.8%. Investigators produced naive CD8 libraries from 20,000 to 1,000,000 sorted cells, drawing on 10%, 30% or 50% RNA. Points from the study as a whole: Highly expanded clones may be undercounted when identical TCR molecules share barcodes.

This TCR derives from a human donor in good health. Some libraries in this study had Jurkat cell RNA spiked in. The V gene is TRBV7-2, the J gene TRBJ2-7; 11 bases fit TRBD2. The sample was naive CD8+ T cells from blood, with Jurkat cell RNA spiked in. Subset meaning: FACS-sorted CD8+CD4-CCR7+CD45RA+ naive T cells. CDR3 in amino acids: CASSLWLAGGEQYF. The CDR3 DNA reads TGTGCCAGCAGCTTATGGCTAGCGGGAGGCGAGCAGTACTTC.